The rows below give T cell receptor beta chains drawn from one sample of a study of T cell repertoires in cytomegalovirus infection. TCRdb passed the reads through MiXCR, listing each CDR3 protein once. The table has more than 250,000 distinct CDR3 sequences, around 25% seen once. Their cognate antigens are unknown. Source: cultured PBMCs, taken from culture after CMV antigen stimulation. All receptors derive from a human donor in good health (CMV status not recorded). Some clones in this sample may be carry-over from other donors' samples. The CDR3 runs from the conserved cysteine through the conserved F or W. D genes are given only for firm matches. Size values are once, few and many counts, or a class for expanded clones, and some rows have none.

j_gene	v_gene	d_gene	abundance	CDR3aa	CDR3nt
TRBJ2-3	TRBV24-1	TRBD1	NA	CATSEPVGGRATDTQYF	TGTGCCACCAGTGAACCCGTAGGGGGCAGGGCCACAGATACGCAGTATTTT
TRBJ1-1	TRBV11-1	TRBD1	few	CASSVDRATEAFF	TGTGCCAGCAGCGTAGACAGGGCCACTGAAGCTTTCTTT
TRBJ1-6	TRBV19	TRBD1	NA	CASKVGTGEVRSPLHF	TGTGCCAGTAAGGTTGGGACAGGGGAGGTTCGATCACCCCTCCACTTT
TRBJ2-2	TRBV7-2	NA	many	CASSARPSGELFF	TGTGCCAGCAGCGCTAGGCCCTCCGGGGAGCTGTTTTTT
TRBJ2-5	TRBV7-9	NA	many	CASSYGGAGLETQYF	TGTGCCAGCAGCTATGGGGGAGCGGGTTTGGAGACCCAGTACTTC
TRBJ2-5	TRBV7-9	NA	many	CASSLAKGNLNKETQYF	TGTGCCAGCAGCTTAGCGAAAGGAAATCTAAATAAGGAGACCCAGTACTTC
TRBJ2-1	TRBV6-6	NA	NA	CASSYRASSYNEQFF	TGTGCCAGCAGTTACCGGGCTAGCTCCTACAATGAGCAGTTCTTC
TRBJ2-7	TRBV12-3/TRBV12-4	TRBD2	few	CASSLGIGDWRGGNYEQYF	TGTGCCAGCAGTTTAGGAATAGGGGACTGGCGGGGGGGAAACTACGAGCAGTACTTC
TRBJ2-1	TRBV5-6	TRBD1	NA	CASSLAPGQSSYNEQFF	TGTGCCAGCAGCTTGGCACCGGGACAGAGCTCCTACAATGAGCAGTTCTTC
TRBJ2-5	TRBV7-8	NA	few	CASNRRVVSETQYF	TGTGCCAGCAACCGCAGGGTTGTTTCAGAGACCCAGTACTTC
TRBJ2-1	TRBV7-9	NA	NA	CASILTLSSYNEQFF	TGTGCCAGCATCCTGACCCTTAGCTCCTACAATGAGCAGTTCTTC
TRBJ1-1	TRBV7-9	NA	few	CASSLLSAAEAFF	TGTGCCAGCAGCTTATTGTCCGCGGCTGAAGCTTTCTTT
TRBJ2-7	TRBV5-1	TRBD2	few	CASSLGLATRSYEQYF	TGCGCCAGCAGCTTGGGACTAGCGACCCGGAGCTACGAGCAGTACTTC
TRBJ2-1	TRBV11-2	NA	NA	CASSPVGGPGYNEQFF	TGTGCCAGCAGCCCTGTGGGGGGGCCTGGGTACAATGAGCAGTTCTTC
TRBJ2-5	TRBV7-9	NA	few	CASSLSGGPETQYF	TGTGCCAGCAGCTTATCGGGCGGGCCGGAGACCCAGTACTTC
TRBJ2-5	TRBV20-1	TRBD2	few	CSARDRRREFEETQYF	TGCAGTGCTAGAGATCGAAGGCGGGAGTTTGAAGAGACCCAGTACTTC
TRBJ2-1	TRBV7-2	TRBD2	many	CASSLGGAGSSYNEQFF	TGTGCCAGCAGCTTAGGTGGAGCGGGAAGCTCCTACAATGAGCAGTTCTTC
TRBJ2-7	TRBV6-5	NA	few	CASSYRAVAYEQYF	TGTGCCAGCAGTTACAGGGCAGTCGCCTACGAGCAGTACTTC
TRBJ2-1	TRBV28	NA	few	CASSSVLRSYNEQFF	TGTGCCAGCAGTTCCGTGCTTCGCTCCTACAATGAGCAGTTCTTC
TRBJ2-7	TRBV10-3	NA	many	CAISEPAGDGEQYF	TGTGCCATCAGCGAGCCGGCCGGGGACGGCGAGCAGTACTTC
TRBJ2-5	TRBV28	NA	few	CASSETGLQETQYF	TGTGCCAGCAGCGAAACAGGGCTCCAAGAGACCCAGTACTTC
TRBJ2-5	TRBV7-9	NA	NA	CASSSRRQETQYF	TGTGCCAGCAGCTCGCGCAGGCAAGAGACCCAGTACTTC
TRBJ2-1	TRBV28	TRBD2	NA	CASSSPGLRETNNEQFF	TGTGCCAGCAGTTCCCCCGGTTTGCGGGAGACAAACAATGAGCAGTTCTTC
TRBJ2-1	TRBV7-8	TRBD2	NA	CASSLRAGARNEQFF	TGTGCCAGCAGCTTACGGGCGGGAGCGAGGAATGAGCAGTTCTTC